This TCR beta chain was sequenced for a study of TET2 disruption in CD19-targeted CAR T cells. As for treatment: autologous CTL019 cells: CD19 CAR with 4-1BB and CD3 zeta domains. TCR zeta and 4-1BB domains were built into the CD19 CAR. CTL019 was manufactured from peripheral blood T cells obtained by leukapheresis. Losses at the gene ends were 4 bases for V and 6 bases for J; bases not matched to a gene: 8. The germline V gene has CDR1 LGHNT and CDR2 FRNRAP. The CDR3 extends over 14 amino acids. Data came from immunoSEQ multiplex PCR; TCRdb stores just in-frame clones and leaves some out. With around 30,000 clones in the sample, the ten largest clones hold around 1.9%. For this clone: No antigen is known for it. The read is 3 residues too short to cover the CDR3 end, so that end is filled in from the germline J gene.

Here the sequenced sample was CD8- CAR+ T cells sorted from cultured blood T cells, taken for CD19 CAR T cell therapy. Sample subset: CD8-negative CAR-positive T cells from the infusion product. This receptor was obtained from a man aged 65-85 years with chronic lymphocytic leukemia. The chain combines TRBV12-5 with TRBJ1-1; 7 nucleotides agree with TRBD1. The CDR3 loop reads CASGSGQTTSEAFF. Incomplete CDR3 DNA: TGTGCTAGTGGTTCGGGACAGACCACCTCTGAA.